The text below deals with one TCR beta chain. Its antigen is currently unknown. It was through 5'RACE template switching that TCR cDNA was made, with a universal primer site and UMIs added. In TCRdb, the 5' RACE reads were re-called with MiXCR into one record per CDR3 protein. The sample has 95,000 to 150,000 distinct CDR3 sequences; roughly 10% are singletons. Deletions cut 4 bases from V and 1 base from J, with 3 bases between. The CDR3 runs to 12 residues. The data originate from a study of T cells after yellow fever vaccination. Broader study findings: Clones from primary vaccination mostly reappeared after the booster (approximately 95% CD4, approximately 88% CD8). The CD4 compartment and the CD8 compartment contained a small share of clonotypes in common. FACS-sorted repertoires could contain abundant clonotypes contaminating from the bulk population.

Sequencing was performed on CD8+ T cells sorted from PBMCs, taken on the day of the yellow fever booster vaccination. The chain links TRBV12-3 or TRBV12-4 to TRBJ2-3; D is unclear. The source of this sequence is a man younger than 30 who received the YFV17D yellow fever vaccine. DNA for the CDR3: TGTGCCAGCAGTTGGGGCACAGATACGCAGTATTTT. Amino acids: CASSWGTDTQYF.